This T cell receptor beta chain was captured in a study of OX40 agonist ivuxolimab in advanced cancers. Trimming removed 0 bases from V and 3 bases from J, with 9 bases in between. Germline lookup yields CDR1 MGHRA and CDR2 YSYEKL. CDR3 size: 14 residues. Measured with immunoSEQ multiplex PCR; TCRdb has only the in-frame clones, and not every one. The sample carries 25,000 to 35,000 clones, about four fifths recorded once. The sequences come from CD4+ or CD8+ T cells sorted from blood, collected in a trial of the OX40 agonist ivuxolimab. The V gene is TRBV4-1, the J gene TRBJ2-7, with a weak D call TRBD1 (5 bases). The TCR sequence derives from an adult with an advanced solid tumor such as melanoma, head and neck, liver or kidney cancer. CDR3 sequence: CASSQDQGSYEQYF. CDR3 DNA: TGCGCCAGCAGCCAAGATCAGGGAAGCTACGAGCAGTACTTC.